Below, 10 T cell receptor beta chains from the same sample are listed, as sequenced in a study of cytomegalovirus exposure and HLA in healthy donors (dated by TCRdb to 2016 to 2017). The library was produced with the immunoSEQ multiplex PCR assay. The multiplex PCR relied on a mix of 60 forward primers for TCR Vbeta segments and 13 reverse primers for TCR Jbeta segments. Held by TCRdb, this immuneACCESS table contains in-frame sequences only and omits some clones. Under half of the omission traces to an unresolved V gene where checked; the cause of the rest is unknown. Counted in this sample were roughly 130,000 clones; about four fifths of them appeared once. Roughly 5% of the sample comes from the top ten. Sequencing was carried out using PBMCs. The origin of the receptors is a man aged 30 to 45 in good health and CMV-seronegative.

This chain joins TRBV15 and TRBJ1-1; D possibly corresponds to TRBD1 (6 bases). Germline loops: CDR1 LNHNV, CDR2 YYDKDF (reference sequence). The V end was cut by 6 bases, the J end by 5 bases, with 13 bases between. The CDR3 consists of 13 residues. The CDR3 DNA sequence: TGTGCCACCAGGGCGGGGGGGGCAACTGAAGCTTTCTTT. It translates to CATRAGGATEAFF.

CDR3 in DNA: TGTGCCAGCAGCTCGGGGACTCTTAGGGCCAGATGGGAGCAGTTCTTC. Translating gives CASSSGTLRARWEQFF. V usage is TRBV7-2 and J usage is TRBJ2-1; D is perhaps TRBD2 (6 bases). Germline V lookup: CDR1 SGHTA, CDR2 FQGNSA. The CDR3 spans 16 residues. V was trimmed by 4 bases and J by 10 bases, leaving 23 bases between them.

V and J are TRBV6-1 and TRBJ2-2; D is perhaps TRBD1 (5 bases). The CDR3 spans 15 residues. CDR1 is MNHNS and CDR2 is SASEGT in the germline V gene. With 4 bases removed from V and 0 bases from J, the gap between germline ends came to 9 bases. CDR3 sequence: CASSAQGSNTGELFF. The CDR3 DNA is TGTGCCAGCAGTGCCCAGGGCTCGAACACCGGGGAGCTGTTTTTT.

This CDR3 is CASSAARQGPEQYF. In nucleotides, the CDR3 is TGTGCCAGCAGCGCCGCACGACAGGGACCCGAGCAGTACTTC. The chain employs TRBV9 and TRBJ2-7, with 7 nucleotides matching TRBD1. The germline CDR1 and CDR2 sequences are SGDLS and YYNGEE. V dropped 3 bases and J dropped 6; count of bases not matched to a gene: 9. CDR3 length: 14 residues.

The V gene is TRBV5-1, the J gene TRBJ1-3; D possibly corresponds to TRBD1 (5 bases). Germline assignment: CDR1 SGHRS and CDR2 YFSETQ. This CDR3 is 17 amino acids long. V gave up 3 bases and J gave up 0 bases, with 16 bases separating them. CDR3 DNA: TGCGCCAGCAGCTCGTTTTCGGGGGGATACTCTGGAAACACCATATATTTT. Translated, it gives CASSSFSGGYSGNTIYF. The full variable domain, its missing parts supplied by reference TRBV5-1 and TRBJ1-3, is KAGVTQTPRYLIKTRGQQVTLSCSPISGHRSVSWYQQTPGQGLQFLFEYFSETQRNKGNFPGRFSGRQFSNSRSEMNVSTLELGDSALYLCASSSFSGGYSGNTIYFGEGSWLTVV.

The rearrangement links TRBV15 to TRBJ1-3; D perhaps matches TRBD1 (6 bases). Deletions cut 0 bases from V and 0 bases from J, with 12 bases between. The CDR3 runs to 17 residues. CDR1 and CDR2 from the germline V gene are LNHNV and YYDKDF (reference sequence). CDR3 sequence: CATSRDGGAISGNTIYF. The CDR3 DNA sequence: TGTGCCACCAGCAGAGATGGGGGGGCGATCTCTGGAAACACCATATATTTT.

This sequence joins TRBV4-1 and TRBJ1-1; D call uncertain. The CDR3 length is 12 residues. Trimming removed 6 bases from V and 1 base from J, with 6 bases in between. The germline V gene encodes CDR1 MGHRA and CDR2 YSYEKL. CDR3 residues: CASSRGNTEAFF. In DNA, the CDR3 is TGCGCCAGCAGTCGGGGGAACACTGAAGCTTTCTTT.

This chain joins TRBV23-1 and TRBJ1-5; D might be TRBD1 (6 bases). TRBV23-1 is assigned to the ORF class and has an uncertain function. V was trimmed by 4 bases and J by 8 bases, leaving 12 bases between them. This CDR3 is built from 13 residues. The CDR3 nucleotides read TGCGCCAGCAGTCCCCCAGGGGAGAAGCCCCAGCATTTT. Its protein is CASSPPGEKPQHF.

The V call is TRBV5-8, the J call TRBJ1-1, with 9 bases matching TRBD1. The junction had 9 bases not matched to a gene; V was cut back by 5 bases and J by 1 base. The length of the CDR3 is 16 residues. Germline values: CDR1 SGHTS, CDR2 YDEGEE. The CDR3 nucleotides read TGTGCCAGCAGGGTGGACAGGGGCTCGAGGAACACTGAAGCTTTCTTT. It codes for CASRVDRGSRNTEAFF.

Written as DNA, the CDR3 is TGTGCCAGCAGTGTACATAGCATGAACACTGAAGCTTTCTTT. Residues: CASSVHSMNTEAFF. V gene TRBV6-1 combines with J gene TRBJ1-1; D remains ambiguous. Germline V lookup: CDR1 MNHNS, CDR2 SASEGT. V lost 4 bases, J lost 0 bases, and 9 bases lay in between. This CDR3 spans 14 amino acids.